This T cell receptor (beta chain) came from a study of shared clonotypes between healthy human individuals. Findings and caveats of the study: Against clonotypes common to all four donors, non-shared ones had lower generation probabilities.

As for this clone: Antigen unknown. Within the sample, other DNA sequences also encode this same CDR3.

Terminally differentiated effector memory CD45RA+ cells were left out of the naive CD8 fraction, which was CD45RO-negative and positively selected for CCR7. Only in-frame clones appear in the TCRdb table, and some are missing; sequencing was by immunoSEQ multiplex PCR. The data show millions of clones, with about 95% seen just once and 1.1% held by the top ten. Germline assignment: CDR1 SGDLS and CDR2 YYNGEE. The CDR3 contains 13 residues. Trimming cost V 3 bases and J 7 bases, with 11 bases left between them. The sequencing sample was made of naive CD8+ T cells sorted from blood. The chain is built from TRBV9 and TRBJ1-5; perhaps TRBD1 as D (6 bases). This receptor was taken from a young man in good health. CDR3 region: CASSEGVGQPQHF. As DNA, the CDR3 is TGTGCCAGCAGCGAGGGGGTTGGGCAGCCCCAGCATTTT.